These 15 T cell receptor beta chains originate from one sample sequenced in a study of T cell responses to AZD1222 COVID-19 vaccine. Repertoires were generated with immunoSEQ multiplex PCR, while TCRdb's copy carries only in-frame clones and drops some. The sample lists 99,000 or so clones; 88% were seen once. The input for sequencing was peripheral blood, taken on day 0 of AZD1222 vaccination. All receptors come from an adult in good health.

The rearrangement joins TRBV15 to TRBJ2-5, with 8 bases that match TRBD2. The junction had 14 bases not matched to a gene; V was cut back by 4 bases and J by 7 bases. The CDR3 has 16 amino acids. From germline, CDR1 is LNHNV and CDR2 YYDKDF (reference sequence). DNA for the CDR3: TGTGCCACCAGCACATCTTCCCCGGGGGGGCTTGGGACCCAGTACTTC. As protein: CATSTSSPGGLGTQYF.

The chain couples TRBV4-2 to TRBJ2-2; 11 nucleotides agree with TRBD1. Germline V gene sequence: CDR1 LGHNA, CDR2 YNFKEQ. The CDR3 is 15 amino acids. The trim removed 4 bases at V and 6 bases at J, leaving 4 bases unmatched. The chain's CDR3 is CASSRGTGGSGELFF. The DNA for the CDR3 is TGTGCCAGCAGCCGGGGGACAGGGGGATCCGGGGAGCTGTTTTTT.

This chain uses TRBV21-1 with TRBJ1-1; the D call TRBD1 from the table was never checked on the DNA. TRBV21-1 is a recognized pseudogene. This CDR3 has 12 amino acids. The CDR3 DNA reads TGTGCCAGCAGCAAAGACAGGGATGAAGCTTTCTTT. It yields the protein CASSKDRDEAFF.

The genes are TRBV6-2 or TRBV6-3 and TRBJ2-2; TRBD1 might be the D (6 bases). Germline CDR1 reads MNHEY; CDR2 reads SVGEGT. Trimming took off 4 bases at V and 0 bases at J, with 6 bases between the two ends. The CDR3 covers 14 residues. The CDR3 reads CASSWDTNTGELFF. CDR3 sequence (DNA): TGTGCCAGCAGTTGGGACACGAACACCGGGGAGCTGTTTTTT.

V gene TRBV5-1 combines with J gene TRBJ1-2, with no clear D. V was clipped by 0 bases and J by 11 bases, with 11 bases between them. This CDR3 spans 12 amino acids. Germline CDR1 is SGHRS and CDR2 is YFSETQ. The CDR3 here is CASSLERTLYTF. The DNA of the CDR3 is TGCGCCAGCAGCTTGGAAAGGACCTTATACACCTTC.

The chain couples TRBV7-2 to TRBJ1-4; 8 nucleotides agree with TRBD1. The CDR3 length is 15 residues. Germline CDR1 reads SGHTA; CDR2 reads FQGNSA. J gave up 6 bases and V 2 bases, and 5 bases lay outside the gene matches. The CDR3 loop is CASSLQGARHEKLFF. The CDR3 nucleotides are TGTGCCAGCAGCTTACAGGGGGCAAGGCATGAAAAACTGTTTTTT.

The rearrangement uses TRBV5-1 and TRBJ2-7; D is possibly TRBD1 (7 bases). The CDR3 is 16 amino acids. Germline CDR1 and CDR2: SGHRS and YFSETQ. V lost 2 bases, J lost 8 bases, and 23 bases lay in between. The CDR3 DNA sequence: TGCGCCAGCAGCTTAGGAGGGACAGATACTACGGGCCAGCAGTACTTC. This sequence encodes CASSLGGTDTTGQQYF.

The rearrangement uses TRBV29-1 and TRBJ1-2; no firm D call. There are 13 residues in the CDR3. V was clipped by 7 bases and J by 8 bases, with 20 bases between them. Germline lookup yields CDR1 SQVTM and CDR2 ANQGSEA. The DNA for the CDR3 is TGCAGCGCCATGCCGGGTCCCGGAGGCGGCTACACCTTC. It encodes CSAMPGPGGGYTF. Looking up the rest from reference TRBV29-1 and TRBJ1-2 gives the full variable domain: SAVISQKPSRDICQRGTSLTIQCQVDSQVTMMFWYRQQPGQSLTLIATANQGSEATYESGFVIDKFPISRPNLTFSTLTVSNMSPEDSSIYLCSAMPGPGGGYTFGSGTRLTVV.

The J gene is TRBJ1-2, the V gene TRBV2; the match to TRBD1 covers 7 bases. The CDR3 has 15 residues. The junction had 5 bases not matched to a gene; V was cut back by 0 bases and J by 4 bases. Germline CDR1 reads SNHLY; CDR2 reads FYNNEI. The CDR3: CASSEAKDRIYGYTF. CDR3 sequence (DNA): TGTGCCAGCAGTGAAGCCAAGGACAGGATCTATGGCTACACCTTC.

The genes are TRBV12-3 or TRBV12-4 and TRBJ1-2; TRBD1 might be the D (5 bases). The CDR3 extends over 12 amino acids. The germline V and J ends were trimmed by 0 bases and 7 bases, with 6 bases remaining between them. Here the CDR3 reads CASSLAGAGYTF. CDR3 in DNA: TGTGCCAGCAGTTTAGCAGGGGCTGGCTACACCTTC.

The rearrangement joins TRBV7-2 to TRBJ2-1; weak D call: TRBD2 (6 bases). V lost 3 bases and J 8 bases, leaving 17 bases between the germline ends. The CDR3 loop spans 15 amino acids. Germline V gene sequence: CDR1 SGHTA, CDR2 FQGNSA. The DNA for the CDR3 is TGTGCCAGCAGCTTTTCGGGGGTGAATCTTGATGAGCAGTTCTTC. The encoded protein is CASSFSGVNLDEQFF.

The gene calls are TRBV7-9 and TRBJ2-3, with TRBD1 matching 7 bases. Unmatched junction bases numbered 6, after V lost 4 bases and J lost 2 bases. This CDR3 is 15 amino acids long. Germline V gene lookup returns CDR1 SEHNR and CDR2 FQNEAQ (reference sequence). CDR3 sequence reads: CASSYRDRDTDTQYF. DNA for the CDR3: TGTGCCAGCAGCTACCGGGACAGAGACACAGATACGCAGTATTTT.

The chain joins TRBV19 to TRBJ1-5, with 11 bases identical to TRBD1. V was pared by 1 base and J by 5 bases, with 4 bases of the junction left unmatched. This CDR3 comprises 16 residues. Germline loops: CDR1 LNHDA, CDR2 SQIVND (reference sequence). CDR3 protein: CASSIGRDRGYQPQHF. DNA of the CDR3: TGTGCCAGTAGTATAGGGAGGGACAGGGGGTATCAGCCCCAGCATTTT.

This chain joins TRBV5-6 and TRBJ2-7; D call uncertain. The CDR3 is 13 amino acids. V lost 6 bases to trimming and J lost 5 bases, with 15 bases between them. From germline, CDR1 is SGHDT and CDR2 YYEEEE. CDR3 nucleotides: TGTGCCAGCACTAGGGCAGGCAACGACGAGCAGTACTTC. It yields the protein CASTRAGNDEQYF.

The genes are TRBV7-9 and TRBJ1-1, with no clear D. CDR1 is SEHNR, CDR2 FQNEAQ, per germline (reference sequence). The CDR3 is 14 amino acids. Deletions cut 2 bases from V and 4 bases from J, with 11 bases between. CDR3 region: CASSLTQSGTEAFF. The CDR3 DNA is TGTGCCAGCAGCTTAACTCAGTCAGGCACTGAAGCTTTCTTT.